The 17 T cell receptor beta chains below were found in one sample sequenced in a study of shared clonotypes between healthy human individuals. Libraries were prepared by immunoSEQ multiplex PCR; TCRdb keeps only in-frame clonotypes and omits some of them. This repertoire shows fewer than 1.8 million clones, about 98.5% found once; its top ten account for 0.36%. The sample comprised naive CD4+ T cells sorted from blood. Sample subset: CD45RA+ positively selected. These receptors originate from a man younger than 45 in good health.

This chain links TRBV7-9 with TRBJ2-3; 9 bases agree with TRBD2. The V gene's germline CDR1 is SEHNR and CDR2 FQNEAQ (reference sequence). V shed 11 bases, J shed 3 bases, and the junction held 12 bases outside the gene matches. The CDR3 consists of 15 residues. CDR3 protein: CAGASAGGRTDTQYF. In DNA form, the CDR3 reads TGTGCCGGTGCGTCAGCGGGAGGTCGGACAGATACGCAGTATTTT.

Of note for this clone: Additional DNA sequences in this sample encode the identical CDR3. The chain joins TRBV5-1 to TRBJ2-1; D might be TRBD2 (5 bases). CDR1 and CDR2 (germline): SGHRS, YFSETQ. V was trimmed by 0 bases and J by 1 base, leaving 8 bases between them. The CDR3 extends over 15 amino acids. CDR3 bases: TGCGCCAGCAGCTTGGTCAGCGGTTCCTACAATGAGCAGTTCTTC. Translated: CASSLVSGSYNEQFF. Drawing the rest from reference TRBV5-1 and TRBJ2-1, the complete variable domain is KAGVTQTPRYLIKTRGQQVTLSCSPISGHRSVSWYQQTPGQGLQFLFEYFSETQRNKGNFPGRFSGRQFSNSRSEMNVSTLELGDSALYLCASSLVSGSYNEQFFGPGTRLTVL.

CDR3 nucleotides: TGTGCCAGCAGGGCTAGCGGGAGGTACGAGCAGTACTTC. This sequence encodes CASRASGRYEQYF. This chain connects TRBV7-9 to TRBJ2-7, with 11 bases identical to TRBD2. In germline, CDR1 is SEHNR, CDR2 FQNEAQ (reference sequence). This CDR3 is 13 amino acids long. J was trimmed by 4 bases and V by 6 bases; bases with no gene match: 2.

The chain combines TRBV28 with TRBJ2-7; a weak D match, TRBD1 (7 bases). Germline CDR1 is MDHEN and CDR2 is SYDVKM. This CDR3 has 14 residues. The germline V and J ends were trimmed by 2 bases and 2 bases, with 10 bases remaining between them. The CDR3 bases are TGTGCCAGCAGTTTAGGAGGGACAGCCTACGAGCAGTACTTC. Residues: CASSLGGTAYEQYF. Using reference TRBV28 and TRBJ2-7 for the parts outside the CDR3, the full variable domain is DVKVTQSSRYLVKRTGEKVFLECVQDMDHENMFWYRQDPGLGLRLIYFSYDVKMKEKGDIPEGYSVSREKKERFSLILESASTNQTSMYLCASSLGGTAYEQYFGPGTRLTVT.

The chain combines TRBV4-1 with TRBJ2-2, with a tentative D call TRBD2 (5 bases). The V end was cut by 5 bases, the J end by 4 bases, with 11 bases between. CDR3 size: 14 residues. The germline V gene has CDR1 MGHRA and CDR2 YSYEKL. This CDR3 reads CASSGLSTTGELFF. In DNA, the CDR3 is TGCGCCAGCAGCGGACTGTCGACCACCGGGGAGCTGTTTTTT.

J is TRBJ2-3 and V is TRBV6-4, with D perhaps TRBD1 or TRBD2 (5 bases each). Between the trimmed V and J ends, which lost 5 bases and 2 bases, there was a span of 14 bases. Germline assignment: CDR1 MRHNA and CDR2 SNTAGT. The CDR3 extends over 15 amino acids. The CDR3 DNA reads TGTGCCAGCAGTCCCTCACCGGGACCCACAGATACGCAGTATTTT. Protein: CASSPSPGPTDTQYF.

The chain links TRBV20-1 to TRBJ1-1; TRBD1 is a possible D gene (6 bases). Germline assignment: CDR1 DFQATT and CDR2 SNEGSKA (reference sequence). The CDR3 consists of 11 residues. The CDR3 loop reads CMSGVNTEAFF. The CDR3 bases are TGCATGTCAGGGGTAAACACTGAAGCTTTCTTT.

This chain uses TRBV7-2 with TRBJ2-3, with D possibly being TRBD1 (6 bases). The germline V gene has CDR1 SGHTA and CDR2 FQGNSA. Trimming left V 1 base short and J 0 bases short, with 11 bases between. CDR3 length: 16 residues. Here the CDR3 reads CASSLEDRGSTDTQYF. The CDR3 nucleotides are TGTGCCAGCAGCTTAGAGGACAGAGGGAGCACAGATACGCAGTATTTT.

This rearrangement joins TRBV29-1 to TRBJ2-2; D remains unclear. The V gene's germline CDR1 is SQVTM and CDR2 ANQGSEA. V lost 7 bases to trimming and J lost 2 bases, with 14 bases between them. The CDR3 covers 14 residues. The CDR3 loop is CSAAAVPNTGELFF. The CDR3 coding sequence is TGCAGCGCGGCGGCTGTGCCCAACACCGGGGAGCTGTTTTTT.

This clone showed up just once. This chain uses TRBV5-6 with TRBJ2-1; 11 bases map to TRBD2. After removal of 1 base from V and 14 bases from J, the junction contained 8 bases not matched to a gene. The CDR3 totals 14 residues. CDR1 and CDR2 from the germline V gene are SGHDT and YYEEEE. DNA for the CDR3: TGTGCCAGCAGCTTGACGGCTAGCGGGGGGTCCAAGTTCTTC. Protein product: CASSLTASGGSKFF.

This clone showed up just once. The rearrangement joins TRBV5-1 to TRBJ1-4; perhaps TRBD1 as D (6 bases). The CDR3 totals 20 residues. The V end was cut by 7 bases, the J end by 3 bases, with 31 bases between. Germline-derived CDR1 and CDR2 are SGHRS and YFSETQ. The CDR3 nucleotides read TGCGCCAGCTCCCATGTCCCGGGACAAGGGATGAGTGACGCTAATGAAAAACTGTTTTTT. Protein: CASSHVPGQGMSDANEKLFF.

The chain uses TRBV28 and TRBJ2-3; D uncertain. The V gene lost 5 bases and the J gene lost 4 bases, with 16 bases spanning the gap. There are 15 residues in the CDR3. Germline CDR1 is MDHEN and CDR2 is SYDVKM. CDR3 DNA sequence: TGTGCCAGCAGTGCGACCGTCTTTGGTCCAGATACGCAGTATTTT. Amino acids: CASSATVFGPDTQYF.

The chain recombines TRBV18 with TRBJ2-1, with 8 positions matching TRBD2. Germline values: CDR1 KGHSH, CDR2 LQKENI. The length of the CDR3 is 14 residues. The trim removed 5 bases at V and 4 bases at J, leaving 4 bases unmatched. The CDR3 DNA follows: TGTGCCAGCTCAGCGGGGGGCCCGTACAATGAGCAGTTCTTC. Its protein product is CASSAGGPYNEQFF.

This clone was found once. This chain joins TRBV19 and TRBJ2-7, with 10 bases matching TRBD1. The CDR3 totals 16 residues. Germline V gene lookup returns CDR1 LNHDA and CDR2 SQIVND (reference sequence). J gave up 5 bases and V 4 bases, and 11 bases lay outside the gene matches. CDR3 protein: CASSKRTGTGADEQYF. CDR3 bases: TGTGCCAGTAGTAAAAGAACCGGGACAGGGGCTGACGAGCAGTACTTC.

The CDR3 DNA sequence: TGTGCCAGCAGCTTACGGAGGAATGTCGACTATGGCTACACCTTC. This gives the protein CASSLRRNVDYGYTF. This chain uses TRBV7-2 with TRBJ1-2; D is ambiguous. Germline lookup yields CDR1 SGHTA and CDR2 FQGNSA. The V end was cut by 2 bases, the J end by 3 bases, with 13 bases between. There are 15 residues in the CDR3.

V and J are TRBV19 and TRBJ2-7; D is perhaps TRBD1 or TRBD2 (5 bases each). The germline V and J ends were trimmed by 5 bases and 2 bases, with 10 bases remaining between them. CDR1 LNHDA and CDR2 SQIVND come from the germline V gene (reference sequence). The CDR3 has 13 amino acids. The DNA of the CDR3 is TGTGCCAGTAGTCCGGGGACGCCCTACGAGCAGTACTTC. Translation: CASSPGTPYEQYF.

V is TRBV6-1 and J is TRBJ1-3, with no clear D. From germline, CDR1 is MNHNS and CDR2 SASEGT. The CDR3 contains 13 residues. V dropped 4 bases and J dropped 0 bases, with 4 bases sitting between them. The CDR3, as DNA: TGTGCCAGCAGTGGAAACTCTGGAAACACCATATATTTT. It specifies CASSGNSGNTIYF.